These 15 T cell receptor beta chains were all obtained from the same sample, sequenced in a study of T cells in narcolepsy. TCRdb's table, derived via immunoSEQ multiplex PCR, lists solely in-frame clones and lacks some. The data show some 30,000 clones, 75% to 90% seen once. The sample was CD45RA- memory CD4+ T cells from PBMCs. The source of these receptors is a human donor with narcolepsy.

The V call is TRBV5-1, the J call TRBJ2-1; 10 positions agree with TRBD2. Germline V gene data show CDR1 as SGHRS and CDR2 as YFSETQ. V was pared by 4 bases and J by 3 bases, with 4 bases of the junction left unmatched. CDR3 length: 15 amino acids. CDR3 DNA sequence: TGCGCCAGCAGCATTTCTAGCGGGGGCTACAATGAGCAGTTCTTC. Translated, it gives CASSISSGGYNEQFF.

The CDR3 loop reads CASSVVGTHSGNTIYF. The CDR3 DNA reads as TGTGCCAGCAGCGTAGTAGGCACTCACTCTGGAAACACCATATATTTT. The V gene is TRBV9, the J gene TRBJ1-3; no clear D gene. From germline, CDR1 is SGDLS and CDR2 YYNGEE. The CDR3 is 16 amino acids. The V end lost 0 bases, the J end lost 0 bases, and 10 bases lay between the germline ends. The complete variable domain, with remaining parts taken from reference TRBV9 and TRBJ1-3, reads DSGVTQTPKHLITATGQRVTLRCSPRSGDLSVYWYQQSLDQGLQFLIQYYNGEERAKGNILERFSAQQFPDLHSELNLSSLELGDSALYFCASSVVGTHSGNTIYFGEGSWLTVV.

J is TRBJ2-3 and V is TRBV7-3; TRBD2 aligns across 9 bases. The length of the CDR3 is 17 residues. V lost 4 bases and J lost 0; bases outside the gene matches: 8. Per germline, CDR1 SGHTA and CDR2 FQGTGA. The chain's CDR3 is CASSSQGLAGSTDTQYF. The CDR3 DNA reads as TGTGCCAGCAGCTCTCAAGGTCTAGCGGGGAGCACAGATACGCAGTATTTT.

The V and J genes are TRBV10-2 and TRBJ2-1; D is undetermined. The germline gives CDR1 WSHSY, CDR2 SAAADI. The V end was cut by 7 bases, the J end by 6 bases, with 19 bases between. The CDR3 sequence is 15 residues long. CDR3 in amino acids: CASNPYGLASNEQFF. The CDR3 DNA sequence: TGCGCCAGCAACCCGTATGGGCTGGCCAGCAATGAGCAGTTCTTC.

CDR3: CASSPSTGSTIYF. In nucleotides, the CDR3 is TGTGCCAGCAGCCCCTCGACAGGGTCCACCATATATTTT. The chain uses TRBV7-2 and TRBJ1-3; 7 nucleotides line up with TRBD1. Germline loops: CDR1 SGHTA, CDR2 FQGNSA. The CDR3 contains 13 residues. Trimming removed 5 bases from V and 9 bases from J; junction bases left unmatched: 7.

The gene calls are TRBV6-1 and TRBJ2-7, with TRBD1 matching over 9 bases. Trimming at V came to 7 bases and at J to 4 bases, leaving 8 bases not matched to a gene. This CDR3 region has 14 residues. The germline gives CDR1 MNHNS, CDR2 SASEGT. The CDR3 region is CASKAGQGLYEQYF. In nucleotides, the CDR3 is TGTGCCAGCAAAGCGGGACAGGGACTTTACGAGCAGTACTTC.

The chain combines TRBV29-1 with TRBJ1-5; TRBD1 matches at 8 bases. From germline, CDR1 is SQVTM and CDR2 ANQGSEA. The CDR3 is made up of 13 amino acids. V was pared by 7 bases and J by 5 bases, with 7 bases of the junction left unmatched. CDR3 in amino acids: CSGGQGKHQPQHF. CDR3 nucleotide sequence: TGCAGCGGAGGACAGGGAAAGCATCAGCCCCAGCATTTT.

This clone was observed once. The rearrangement uses TRBV7-2 and TRBJ1-1; perhaps TRBD1 as D (6 bases). CDR1 is SGHTA, CDR2 FQGNSA, per germline. The CDR3 is made up of 14 amino acids. With 3 bases removed from V and 2 bases from J, the gap between germline ends came to 10 bases. This CDR3 is CASSLSQGNTEAFF. Here the CDR3 DNA reads TGTGCCAGCAGCTTGTCACAGGGAAACACTGAAGCTTTCTTT.

This clone is categorized as medium-sized. In the same sample, other DNA sequences code for this CDR3. The chain carries TRBV7-6 and TRBJ1-6; no clear D. The CDR3 is 14 amino acids. V dropped 2 bases and J dropped 5 bases, with 7 bases sitting between them. CDR1 and CDR2 (germline): SGHVS, FNYEAQ. CDR3 protein: CASSLNRNNSPLHF. The CDR3 DNA follows: TGTGCCAGCAGCTTAAACAGAAATAATTCACCCCTCCACTTT. Combining the CDR3 with reference TRBV7-6 and TRBJ1-6 gives the whole variable domain GAGVSQSPRYKVTKRGQDVALRCDPISGHVSLYWYRQALGQGPEFLTYFNYEAQQDKSGLPNDRFSAERPEGSISTLTIQRTEQRDSAMYRCASSLNRNNSPLHFGNGTRLTVT.

The genes are TRBV27 and TRBJ1-6; D is ambiguous. The germline V gene encodes CDR1 MNHEY and CDR2 SMNVEV (reference sequence). The ends were cut back, 5 bases at V and 6 bases at J, with 11 bases in the middle. The CDR3 length is 14 residues. The CDR3 here is CASSPSRINSPLHF. The CDR3 region has the DNA TGTGCCAGCAGTCCGAGTCGGATTAATTCACCCCTCCACTTT.

CDR3 sequence (DNA): TGTGCCAGCAGCACGGGACTAGCGACAGATACGCAGTATTTT. Amino acids: CASSTGLATDTQYF. This rearrangement joins TRBV11-2 to TRBJ2-3; 10 nucleotides match TRBD2. Per germline, CDR1 SGHAT and CDR2 FQNNGV. The CDR3 is 14 residues long. The junction had 2 bases not matched to a gene; V was cut back by 5 bases and J by 3 bases.

The chain recombines TRBV5-6 with TRBJ2-7; D might be TRBD2 (7 bases). The CDR3 is 14 amino acids. Germline CDR1 is SGHDT and CDR2 is YYEEEE. Trimming took 1 base from V and 0 from J, leaving 8 bases between them. For the CDR3, the DNA is TGTGCCAGCAGCTTGAGGGGGGGCTCCTACGAGCAGTACTTC. Translating it yields CASSLRGGSYEQYF.

The V call is TRBV5-1, the J call TRBJ1-1; 10 bases fit TRBD1. The junction had 3 bases not matched to a gene; V was cut back by 4 bases and J by 0 bases. Germline CDR1 reads SGHRS; CDR2 reads YFSETQ. There are 15 residues in the CDR3. CDR3 protein: CASSPDRGVNTEAFF. The CDR3 coding sequence is TGCGCCAGCAGCCCGGACAGGGGGGTGAACACTGAAGCTTTCTTT.

This sequence joins TRBV15 and TRBJ1-1, with 8 bases identical to TRBD1. Germline V gene data show CDR1 as LNHNV and CDR2 as YYDKDF (reference sequence). This CDR3 has 16 amino acids. V trimming: 3 bases; J trimming: 7 bases; junction bases outside the gene matches: 13. Here the CDR3 DNA reads TGTGCCACCAGCAGCGAATCCTTCAGGACAGGGAGTGAAGCTTTCTTT. This sequence encodes CATSSESFRTGSEAFF.

Details on this clone: Mismatch with germline at one junction end may stem from a read error. The chain uses TRBV10-1 and TRBJ2-2; 7 bases are shared with TRBD1. Germline V gives CDR1 WNHNN, CDR2 SYGVQD (reference sequence). The CDR3 runs to 13 residues. The DNA of the CDR3 is TGCGCCAGCACTAGGGACAGCACCGAGGAGCTGTTTTTT. Protein product: CASTRDSTEELFF.